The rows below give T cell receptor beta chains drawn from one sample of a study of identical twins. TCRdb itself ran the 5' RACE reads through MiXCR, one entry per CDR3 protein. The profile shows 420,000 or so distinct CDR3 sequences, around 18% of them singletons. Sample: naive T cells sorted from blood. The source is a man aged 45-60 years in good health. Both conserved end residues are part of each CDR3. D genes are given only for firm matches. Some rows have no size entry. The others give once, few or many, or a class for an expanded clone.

DNA: TGTGCCAGCAGCCCAGGGGCAGGGACCCCTTCGTCTGGGGCCAACGTCCTGACTTTC
CDR3: CASSPGAGTPSSGANVLTF
J: TRBJ2-6
D: NA
size: NA
V: TRBV7-8

DNA: TGTGCCAGTAGTGAGGACCACCTTTTCGGTGGCTACACCTTC
CDR3: CASSEDHLFGGYTF
J: TRBJ1-2
D: NA
size: few
V: TRBV19

DNA: TGCAGTGCTAGAACATCGGACTTCTCTGACTCCTACGAGCAGTACTTC
CDR3: CSARTSDFSDSYEQYF
J: TRBJ2-7
D: NA
size: NA
V: TRBV20-1

DNA: TGTGCCACCAGCAGATTAGCGGGAGGGCCTTACACAGATACGCAGTATTTT
CDR3: CATSRLAGGPYTDTQYF
J: TRBJ2-3
D: TRBD2
size: many
V: TRBV15

DNA: TGCAGTGCTAGACGGCACCCGGAGGAGCAGTACTTC
CDR3: CSARRHPEEQYF
J: TRBJ2-7
D: NA
size: few
V: TRBV20-1

DNA: TGTGCCAGCAGCAGAAGGGGGGCAGACGAGCAGTACTTC
CDR3: CASSRRGADEQYF
J: TRBJ2-7
D: NA
size: many
V: TRBV21-1

DNA: TGTGCCAGCAGTGTTCCAGCAGGGGCCTACAATGAGCAGTTCTTC
CDR3: CASSVPAGAYNEQFF
J: TRBJ2-1
D: NA
size: NA
V: TRBV6-1

DNA: TGTGCCTGGAGGGCGACGCGGGGCTACACCTTC
CDR3: CAWRATRGYTF
J: TRBJ1-2
D: NA
size: many
V: TRBV30

DNA: TGCAGTGCCAAGGGGACTAGCTTAAAAGAGACCCAGTACTTC
CDR3: CSAKGTSLKETQYF
J: TRBJ2-5
D: TRBD2
size: NA
V: TRBV20-1

DNA: TGTGCCAGCTCTCCGGGACAGAGAGTCTACGAGCAGTACTTC
CDR3: CASSPGQRVYEQYF
J: TRBJ2-7
D: TRBD1
size: few
V: TRBV18

DNA: TGTGCCAGCAGTTTATGGCAGGGAGATCAGCCCCAGCATTTT
CDR3: CASSLWQGDQPQHF
J: TRBJ1-5
D: NA
size: NA
V: TRBV12-3/TRBV12-4

DNA: TGCAGTGCAGTGGACAGGGTTGAGACCCAGTACTTC
CDR3: CSAVDRVETQYF
J: TRBJ2-5
D: TRBD1
size: NA
V: TRBV20-1

DNA: TGCGCCAGCAGCCAGACTCGGACTAGCACAGATACGCAGTATTTT
CDR3: CASSQTRTSTDTQYF
J: TRBJ2-3
D: NA
size: NA
V: TRBV4-1

DNA: TGTGCCAGCAGCCAACGGCGGGAGAGAGACAATGAGCAGTTCTTC
CDR3: CASSQRRERDNEQFF
J: TRBJ2-1
D: TRBD2
size: many
V: TRBV14

DNA: TGTGCCAGCAGCTGGAGCGGCGTGCATGAGCAGTTCTTC
CDR3: CASSWSGVHEQFF
J: TRBJ2-1
D: NA
size: few
V: TRBV5-6

DNA: TGTGCCAGCAGCGAGAGACAGGGATACTTGACCGGGGAGCTGTTTTTT
CDR3: CASSERQGYLTGELFF
J: TRBJ2-2
D: TRBD1
size: few
V: TRBV5-5

DNA: TGTGCCAGCAGTTCCCTGACGGATTGGGAAGCTTTCTTT
CDR3: CASSSLTDWEAFF
J: TRBJ1-1
D: NA
size: many
V: TRBV6-5

DNA: TGTGCCAGCAGCTGGGGCCGGACTAGCGGGGGGAACATTCAGTACTTC
CDR3: CASSWGRTSGGNIQYF
J: TRBJ2-4
D: TRBD2
size: NA
V: TRBV11-2

DNA: TGTGCCGCCGGAGTTTCCTACGAGCAGTACTTC
CDR3: CAAGVSYEQYF
J: TRBJ2-7
D: NA
size: many
V: TRBV10-3

DNA: TGCAGTGTTTTAGCGGGGCTCACAGATACGCAGTATTTT
CDR3: CSVLAGLTDTQYF
J: TRBJ2-3
D: TRBD2
size: few
V: TRBV20-1

DNA: TGTGCCACCAGCAGAGATCTCGGCAGTGGAAACACCATATATTTT
CDR3: CATSRDLGSGNTIYF
J: TRBJ1-3
D: NA
size: few
V: TRBV15

DNA: TGCGCCAGCAGCTTGGTGGCTAGCGGGGGATACGAGCAGTACTTC
CDR3: CASSLVASGGYEQYF
J: TRBJ2-7
D: TRBD2
size: NA
V: TRBV5-1

DNA: TGTGCCATCAGTGAGTCCGAGCGGTCCACCGCGGATGAGCAGTTCTTC
CDR3: CAISESERSTADEQFF
J: TRBJ2-1
D: NA
size: many
V: TRBV10-3

DNA: TGTGCCATCAGTGGTGTTGGGACTAGCGGACACACAGATACGCAGTATTTT
CDR3: CAISGVGTSGHTDTQYF
J: TRBJ2-3
D: TRBD2
size: many
V: TRBV10-3

DNA: TGTGCCAGCAGCCAAGGGCCCACTCCGGGACAGGGGGCATCCGAGCAGTACTTC
CDR3: CASSQGPTPGQGASEQYF
J: TRBJ2-7
D: TRBD1
size: few
V: TRBV4-2

DNA: TGTGCCATCGCCGGGAGTGGCCAAGAGACCCAGTACTTC
CDR3: CAIAGSGQETQYF
J: TRBJ2-5
D: NA
size: few
V: TRBV10-3

DNA: TGTGCCAGCAGTTACGGAGCGGTCTACGAGCAGTACTTC
CDR3: CASSYGAVYEQYF
J: TRBJ2-7
D: NA
size: few
V: TRBV6-5

DNA: TGTGCCAGCAGCTTAGTAACGGGGGGGACAGATACGCAGTATTTT
CDR3: CASSLVTGGTDTQYF
J: TRBJ2-3
D: TRBD2
size: few
V: TRBV7-2

DNA: TGTGCCACCAGCAGGGACAGGGGGCCGCTGGGCTATGGCTACACCTTC
CDR3: CATSRDRGPLGYGYTF
J: TRBJ1-2
D: TRBD1
size: few
V: TRBV15

DNA: TGTGCCAGCAGCTTGGGGTCGGGCGACTACTACGAGCAGTACTTC
CDR3: CASSLGSGDYYEQYF
J: TRBJ2-7
D: NA
size: once
V: TRBV5-4

DNA: TGCAGTGCTAGCACGGGACTCACCTACGAGCAGTACTTC
CDR3: CSASTGLTYEQYF
J: TRBJ2-7
D: NA
size: many
V: TRBV20-1

DNA: TGCAGCGTTGGGGGGGCAGTGAAGGGGTATACGCAGTATTTT
CDR3: CSVGGAVKGYTQYF
J: TRBJ2-3
D: NA
size: few
V: TRBV29-1

DNA: TGCAGTGCTAGTATCGGGGATAGCAATCAGCCCCAGCATTTT
CDR3: CSASIGDSNQPQHF
J: TRBJ1-5
D: NA
size: many
V: TRBV20-1

DNA: TGTGCCAGCAGCTTAGGGGGACTAACAAACAATGAGCAGTTCTTC
CDR3: CASSLGGLTNNEQFF
J: TRBJ2-1
D: TRBD2
size: few
V: TRBV11-2

DNA: TGTGCCAGCAGTTTCACTAGTTCCGGGGAGCTGTTTTTT
CDR3: CASSFTSSGELFF
J: TRBJ2-2
D: NA
size: many
V: TRBV12-3/TRBV12-4

DNA: TGTGCCAGCAGTTTTAGGGCTAGCGGGAGCAATGAGCAGTTCTTC
CDR3: CASSFRASGSNEQFF
J: TRBJ2-1
D: TRBD2
size: NA
V: TRBV6-2/TRBV6-3

DNA: TGTGCCAGCTCACCACCGAATAGCGGGAGGGAAGAGACCCAGTACTTC
CDR3: CASSPPNSGREETQYF
J: TRBJ2-5
D: TRBD2
size: NA
V: TRBV18

DNA: TGTGCCAGCAGCGTAGGGATTAGCCGGGGTCCCTACGAGCAGTACTTC
CDR3: CASSVGISRGPYEQYF
J: TRBJ2-7
D: NA
size: many
V: TRBV9

DNA: TGCAGTGCTAGTCCCCCGGGACTCGGCGCTGGCTACACCTTC
CDR3: CSASPPGLGAGYTF
J: TRBJ1-2
D: NA
size: few
V: TRBV20-1

DNA: TGCAGTGCTAGGGACCGAATTTCACCCCTCCACTTT
CDR3: CSARDRISPLHF
J: TRBJ1-6
D: NA
size: few
V: TRBV20-1

DNA: TGTGCCATCAGTGAATCCTGGAACTCCTACGAGCAGTACTTC
CDR3: CAISESWNSYEQYF
J: TRBJ2-7
D: NA
size: few
V: TRBV10-3

DNA: TGCAGTGCTAGAGCCGATTTGGGCGGGGGGACCTCCTACAATGAGCAGTTCTTC
CDR3: CSARADLGGGTSYNEQFF
J: TRBJ2-1
D: TRBD2
size: few
V: TRBV20-1

DNA: TGTGCCAGCAGTTTGAAATATACGCAGTATTTT
CDR3: CASSLKYTQYF
J: TRBJ2-3
D: NA
size: NA
V: TRBV28

DNA: TGTGCCAGCAGCTTAGCTCGGTCCGGTGGCTACACCTTC
CDR3: CASSLARSGGYTF
J: TRBJ1-2
D: NA
size: few
V: TRBV7-2

DNA: TGCGCCAGCAGCCGATACAGGGGCAATGAGCAGTTCTTC
CDR3: CASSRYRGNEQFF
J: TRBJ2-1
D: TRBD1
size: NA
V: TRBV5-1